Following are 11 T cell receptor beta chains from one sample sequenced in a study of vaccination and CD4 T cells after COVID-19. The Oncomine TCR Beta short-read assay was applied to DNA of cultured CD4+ T cells. TCRdb reanalysed the PCR reads using MiXCR and keeps one entry per CDR3 protein. The sample yields about 10,000 distinct CDR3 sequences, over 60% seen once. These receptors have no known antigen. Treatment noted: roughly ten-day PBMC culture with coronavirus spike peptide pools or control peptides (ViraFEST assay). The material sequenced was CD4+ T cells from blood, cultured in vitro. Receptors originate from a human donor who had recovered from COVID-19.

The rearrangement uses TRBV28 and TRBJ2-1; perhaps TRBD2 as D (5 bases). This CDR3 contains 10 residues. V was cut by 8 bases and J by 12 bases, with 11 bases left in between. CDR1 MDHEN and CDR2 SYDVKM come from the germline V gene. CDR3 residues: CASFGEGQFF. The CDR3 DNA reads as TGTGCCAGCTTCGGAGAGGGGCAGTTCTTC.

The chain is built from TRBV19 and TRBJ2-7, with D possibly matching TRBD2 (5 bases). V gave up 2 bases and J gave up 0 bases, with 14 bases separating them. Germline loops: CDR1 LNHDA, CDR2 SQIVND (reference sequence). The CDR3 runs 16 residues. The CDR3 coding sequence is TGTGCCAGTAGTATAATGGCAAGCGGAGCCTCCTACGAGCAGTACTTC. It translates to CASSIMASGASYEQYF.

This chain links TRBV7-3 with TRBJ2-2, with unresolved D. The CDR3 runs 14 residues. Per the germline V gene, CDR1 is SGHTA and CDR2 is FQGTGA. V dropped 2 bases and J dropped 5 bases, with 9 bases sitting between them. CDR3 DNA: TGTGCCAGCAGCTTACGGTTCGGGACCGGGGAGCTGTTTTTT. This encodes CASSLRFGTGELFF.

The chain is built from TRBV20-1 and TRBJ1-2; D remains unclear. CDR1 is DFQATT, CDR2 SNEGSKA, per germline (reference sequence). V was pared by 6 bases and J by 2 bases, with 7 bases between. The CDR3 is 11 amino acids. The CDR3 DNA reads as TGCAGTGCCCTCCTCAACTATGGCTACACCTTC. This codes for CSALLNYGYTF.

This clonotype was detected only a few times. The chain joins TRBV6-5 to TRBJ2-1; D could derive from TRBD1 or TRBD2 (5 bases each). The CDR3 has 15 amino acids. Trimming removed 0 bases from V and 9 bases from J, with 15 bases in between. Germline assignment: CDR1 MNHEY and CDR2 SVGAGI. The CDR3 DNA reads as TGTGCCAGCAGTTACTCAGGTACCCCTGGGGGTGAGCAGTTCTTC. Translating gives CASSYSGTPGGEQFF.

DNA of the CDR3: TGTGCCAGCAGCCGACCAGCGCCTAGCTCCTACGAGCAGTACTTC. Its translation: CASSRPAPSSYEQYF. This chain uses TRBV7-2 with TRBJ2-7; D uncertain. The germline CDR1 and CDR2 sequences are SGHTA and FQGNSA. V lost 5 bases, J lost 0 bases, and 14 bases lay in between. This CDR3 is 15 amino acids long. The full variable domain, with the rest looked up from reference TRBV7-2 and TRBJ2-7, is GAGVSQSPSNKVTEKGKDVELRCDPISGHTALYWYRQSLGQGLEFLIYFQGNSAPDKSGLPSDRFSAERTGGSVSTLTIQRTQQEDSAVYLCASSRPAPSSYEQYFGPGTRLTVT.

In its sample, this clonotype was seen once. J is TRBJ1-1 and V is TRBV7-2, with TRBD1 identical over 9 bases. V gave up 0 bases and J gave up 5 bases; unmatched junction bases: 7. The CDR3 contains 16 residues. Germline assignment: CDR1 SGHTA and CDR2 FQGNSA. The CDR3 is CASSLAGQGLWTEAFF. Here the CDR3 DNA reads TGTGCCAGCAGCTTAGCGGGACAGGGATTATGGACTGAAGCTTTCTTT.

The chain couples TRBV6-1 to TRBJ1-2; D not certain. The germline V gene has CDR1 MNHNS and CDR2 SASEGT. V was shortened by 8 bases and J by 3 bases, with 10 bases between the two germline ends. The CDR3 runs to 12 residues. The CDR3 DNA reads TGTGCCAGCCATCAGTCACACTATGGCTACACCTTC. This sequence encodes CASHQSHYGYTF.

This clonotype was detected once. The rearrangement joins TRBV20-1 to TRBJ1-5; D unresolved. This CDR3 contains 13 residues. Germline V gene data show CDR1 as DFQATT and CDR2 as SNEGSKA (reference sequence). Trimming removed 6 bases at V and 3 bases at J, with 12 bases between. The CDR3 sequence is CSAEGGVNQPQHF. For the CDR3, the DNA is TGCAGTGCAGAGGGCGGAGTCAATCAGCCCCAGCATTTT.

The rearrangement links TRBV27 to TRBJ1-5, with TRBD1 identical over 7 bases. This CDR3 is 13 amino acids long. Germline values: CDR1 MNHEY, CDR2 SMNVEV (reference sequence). V shed 5 bases and J 6 bases; nucleotides not matched to a gene: 4. The CDR3 region is CASSPQGPQPQHF. DNA for the CDR3: TGTGCCAGCAGTCCACAGGGGCCTCAGCCCCAGCATTTT.

The chain has TRBV28 and TRBJ1-1; TRBD1 might be the D (5 bases). The CDR3 runs 15 residues. Per germline, CDR1 MDHEN and CDR2 SYDVKM. The V and J ends lost 6 bases and 3 bases respectively, with 17 bases between them. CDR3 in amino acids: CASSIPGASYTEAFF. In DNA, the CDR3 is TGTGCCAGCAGCATACCTGGGGCATCATACACTGAAGCTTTCTTT.